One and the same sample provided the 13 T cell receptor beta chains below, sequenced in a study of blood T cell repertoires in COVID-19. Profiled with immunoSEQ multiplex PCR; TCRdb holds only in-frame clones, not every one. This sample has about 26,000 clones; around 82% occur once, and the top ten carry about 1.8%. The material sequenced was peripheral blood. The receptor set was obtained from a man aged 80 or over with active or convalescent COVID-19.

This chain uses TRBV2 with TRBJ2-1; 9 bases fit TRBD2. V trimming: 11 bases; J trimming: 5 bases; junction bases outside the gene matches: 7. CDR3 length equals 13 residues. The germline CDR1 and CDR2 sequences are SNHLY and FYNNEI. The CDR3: CAGTSPSHNEQFF. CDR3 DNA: TGTGCCGGGACTAGCCCTTCCCACAATGAGCAGTTCTTC.

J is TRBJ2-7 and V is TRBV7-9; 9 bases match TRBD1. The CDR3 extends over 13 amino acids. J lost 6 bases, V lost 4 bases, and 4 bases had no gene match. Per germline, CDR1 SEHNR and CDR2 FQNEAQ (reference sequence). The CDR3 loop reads CASSSPTGGEQYF. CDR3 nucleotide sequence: TGTGCCAGCAGCTCCCCGACAGGGGGCGAGCAGTACTTC.

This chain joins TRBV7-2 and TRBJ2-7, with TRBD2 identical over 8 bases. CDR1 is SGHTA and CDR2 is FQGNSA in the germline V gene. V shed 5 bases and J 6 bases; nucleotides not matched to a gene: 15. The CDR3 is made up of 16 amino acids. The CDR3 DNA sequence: TGTGCCAGCAGCCCTCAACAGGCGGGGGGTCGACGCGAGCAGTACTTC. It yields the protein CASSPQQAGGRREQYF.

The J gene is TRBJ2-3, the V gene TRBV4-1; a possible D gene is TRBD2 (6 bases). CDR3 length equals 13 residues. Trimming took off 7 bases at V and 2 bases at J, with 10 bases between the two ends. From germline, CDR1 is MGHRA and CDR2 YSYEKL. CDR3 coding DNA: TGCGCCAGCACGGAGGGGAACACAGATACGCAGTATTTT. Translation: CASTEGNTDTQYF.

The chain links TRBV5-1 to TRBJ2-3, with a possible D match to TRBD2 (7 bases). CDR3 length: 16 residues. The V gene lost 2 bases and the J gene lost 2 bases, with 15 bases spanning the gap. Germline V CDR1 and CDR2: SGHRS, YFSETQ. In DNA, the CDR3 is TGCGCCAGCAGCTTAAGGGCGGGGGCCAACACAGATACGCAGTATTTT. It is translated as CASSLRAGANTDTQYF.

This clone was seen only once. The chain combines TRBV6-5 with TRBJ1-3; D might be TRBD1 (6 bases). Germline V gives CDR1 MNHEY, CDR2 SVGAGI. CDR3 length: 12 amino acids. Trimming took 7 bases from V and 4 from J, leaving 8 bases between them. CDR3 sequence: CASTGQGNTIYF. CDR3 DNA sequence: TGTGCCAGCACCGGACAGGGAAACACCATATATTTT.

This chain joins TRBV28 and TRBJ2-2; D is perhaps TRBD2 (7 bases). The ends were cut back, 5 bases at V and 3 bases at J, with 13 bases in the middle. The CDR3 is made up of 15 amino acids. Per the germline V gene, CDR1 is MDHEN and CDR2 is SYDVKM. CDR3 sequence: CASSVGGPDTGELFF. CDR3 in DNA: TGTGCCAGCAGTGTGGGGGGGCCGGACACCGGGGAGCTGTTTTTT.

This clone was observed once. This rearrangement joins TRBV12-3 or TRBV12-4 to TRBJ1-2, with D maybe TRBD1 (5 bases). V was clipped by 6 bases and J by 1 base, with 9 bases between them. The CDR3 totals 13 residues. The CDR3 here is CASRGHYNYGYTF. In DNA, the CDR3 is TGTGCCAGCAGAGGACACTATAACTATGGCTACACCTTC.

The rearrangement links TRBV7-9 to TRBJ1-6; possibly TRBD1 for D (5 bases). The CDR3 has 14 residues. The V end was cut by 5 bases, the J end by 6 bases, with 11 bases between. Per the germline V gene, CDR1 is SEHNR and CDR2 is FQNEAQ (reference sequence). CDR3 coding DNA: TGTGCCAGCAGCCTCCGACAGCTTAATTCACCCCTCCACTTT. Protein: CASSLRQLNSPLHF.

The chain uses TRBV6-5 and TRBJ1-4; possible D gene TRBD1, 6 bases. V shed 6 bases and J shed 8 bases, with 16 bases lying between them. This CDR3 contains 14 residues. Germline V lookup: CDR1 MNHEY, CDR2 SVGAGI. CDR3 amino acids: CASRIGQSTEKLFF. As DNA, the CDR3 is TGTGCCAGCAGAATAGGACAGTCGACGGAAAAACTGTTTTTT.

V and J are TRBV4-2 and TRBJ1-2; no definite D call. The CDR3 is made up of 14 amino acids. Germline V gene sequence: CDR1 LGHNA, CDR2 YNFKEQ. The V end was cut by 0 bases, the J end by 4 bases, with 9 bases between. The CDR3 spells CASSQEVSPYGYTF. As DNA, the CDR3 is TGTGCCAGCAGCCAAGAGGTCAGTCCCTATGGCTACACCTTC.

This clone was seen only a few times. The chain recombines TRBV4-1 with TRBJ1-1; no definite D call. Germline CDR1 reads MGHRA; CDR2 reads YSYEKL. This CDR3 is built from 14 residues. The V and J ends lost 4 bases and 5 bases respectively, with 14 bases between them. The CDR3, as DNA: TGCGCCAGCAGCCCGGTCGAGGGCGGGACTGAAGCTTTCTTT. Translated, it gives CASSPVEGGTEAFF.

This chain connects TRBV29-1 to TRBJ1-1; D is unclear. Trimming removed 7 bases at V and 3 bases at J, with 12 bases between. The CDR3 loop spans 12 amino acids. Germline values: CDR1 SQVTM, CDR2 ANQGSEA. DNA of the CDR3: TGCAGCGCCGCAATCGGAGACACTGAAGCTTTCTTT. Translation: CSAAIGDTEAFF.